A selection of T cell receptor beta chains follows, all from one sample in a study of blood T cell repertoires in COVID-19. Libraries were prepared by immunoSEQ multiplex PCR; TCRdb keeps only in-frame clonotypes and omits some of them. In the table there are under 200,000 clones, roughly nine tenths of which are singletons. Sequencing used peripheral blood. The origin of the receptors is a woman aged 60-75 years with COVID-19, enrolled during active disease. CDR3s leave out the opening cysteine and the closing phenylalanine or tryptophan. The D gene is left open where the match is weak.

10 NA TRBJ2-7 TRBV19 ASSIGGPEQY
13 NA TRBJ1-5 TRBV7-2 ASSPGQLSNQPQH
13 NA TRBJ1-6 TRBV28 ASSLIPEYNSPLH
15 NA TRBJ1-1 TRBV5-4 ASSLVAGRRVNTEAF
14 NA TRBJ1-4 TRBV7-9 ASSLMLGRASEKLF
13 TRBD1 TRBJ2-7 TRBV6-5 ASSYSNRGVYEQY
11 NA TRBJ2-7 TRBV11-2 ASRDLGGYEQY
13 NA TRBJ1-3 TRBV29-1 SVEELRGSGNTIY
11 NA TRBJ1-4 TRBV27 ASSLFVNEKLF
12 NA TRBJ1-2 TRBV19 ASTAARLNYGYT
12 NA TRBJ2-2 TRBV25-1 ASRPREENGELF
12 NA TRBJ2-2 TRBV4-3 ASSQEALTGELF
15 NA TRBJ1-1 TRBV11-3 ASSFGRWAGGGTEAF
11 NA TRBJ1-1 TRBV7-9 ASSLGPQEEAF
12 TRBD1 TRBJ1-2 TRBV7-2 ASSQQGINYGYT
13 TRBD1 TRBJ1-3 TRBV28 ASSPDRATGNTIY
12 NA TRBJ1-4 TRBV6-5 ASKGGVLNEKLF
14 TRBD2 TRBJ2-7 TRBV7-2 ASSPNSLAGAHEQY
13 NA TRBJ2-6 TRBV5-6 ASSLAGVGANVLT
11 NA TRBJ1-1 TRBV5-3 ARRGFRITEAF
13 TRBD2 TRBJ2-7 TRBV6-5 ATLARGGDSYEQY
13 NA TRBJ2-7 TRBV11-2 ASRLDGFGSYEQY
14 NA TRBJ1-3 TRBV4-1 ASSQGQGPSGNTIY
13 TRBD1 TRBJ2-2 TRBV19 ASSARDRYTGELF
13 NA TRBJ2-1 TRBV5-1 ASSLDVSAYNEQF
17 NA TRBJ2-7 TRBV2 ASRTPNGTSSRVSYEQY
12 NA TRBJ2-7 TRBV4-1 ASSQDSGSYEQY
12 TRBD1 TRBJ1-1 TRBV27 ASSGWTGGNVAF